One sample yielded the 3 T cell receptor beta chains listed below, sequenced in a study of T cell repertoires in aging, cancer and after chemotherapy. Multiplex touch-down PCR with TRB-A/B primers amplified rearranged V-D-J TRB sequences. TCRdb processed the multiplex PCR reads anew with MiXCR; each CDR3 protein has one entry. The data show about 600 distinct CDR3 sequences, 28% seen once. Amplification of TCR beta used genomic DNA extracted from peripheral blood. The sample was blood. The receptor set was obtained from a human donor in good health.

This chain uses TRBV5-6 with TRBJ1-2, with TRBD1 matching 10 bases. Losses at the gene ends were 3 bases for V and 6 bases for J; bases not matched to a gene: 8. Germline CDR1 SGHDT, CDR2 YYEEEE. The CDR3 runs to 15 residues. CDR3 DNA: TGTGCCAGCAGCTCCTCACCCGGGACAGGGGATGGCTACACCTTC. This sequence encodes CASSSSPGTGDGYTF.

This clonotype is labeled as medium-sized. J is TRBJ1-1 and V is TRBV18, with D possibly being TRBD1 (5 bases). Looked up from germline, CDR1 is KGHSH and CDR2 is LQKENI. The CDR3 loop spans 17 amino acids. V dropped 3 bases and J dropped 0 bases, with 17 bases sitting between them. Here the CDR3 DNA reads TGTGCCAGCTCACCGGGGTTTTTGAGACAGATGAACACTGAAGCTTTCTTT. Protein: CASSPGFLRQMNTEAFF.

This chain uses TRBV7-9 with TRBJ2-7, with 7 positions matching TRBD1. CDR1 and CDR2 from the germline V gene are SEHNR and FQNEAQ (reference sequence). With V trimmed by 3 bases and J by 9 bases, 8 bases remained unmatched. CDR3 length: 13 amino acids. CDR3 sequence: CASSLGTDRPQYF. The CDR3 DNA follows: TGTGCCAGCAGCTTGGGGACAGACAGACCGCAGTACTTC.